The 19 T cell receptor beta chains below were found in one sample sequenced in a study of blood T cell repertoires in COVID-19. Assay used: immunoSEQ multiplex PCR; TCRdb lists only in-frame clones, some missing. The sample has more than 150,000 clones, around 87% seen once. The sample taken for sequencing was peripheral blood. Every receptor here comes from a man in his forties with active or convalescent COVID-19.

This rearrangement joins TRBV7-9 to TRBJ2-3, with D perhaps matching TRBD2 (6 bases). CDR1 SEHNR and CDR2 FQNEAQ come from the germline V gene (reference sequence). The CDR3 loop spans 14 amino acids. V lost 5 bases and J lost 8, with 17 bases in between. The CDR3 sequence: CASSRGNTAGTQYF. The CDR3 DNA reads as TGTGCCAGCAGCCGAGGTAACACAGCGGGTACGCAGTATTTT.

J is TRBJ1-4 and V is TRBV5-4; 7 positions agree with TRBD1. Germline V CDR1 and CDR2: SGHNT, YYREEE (reference sequence). J was trimmed by 8 bases and V by 0 bases; bases with no gene match: 4. The length of the CDR3 is 14 residues. CDR3 nucleotides: TGTGCCAGCAGCTTGGACAGGGGCGACGAAAAACTGTTTTTT. Translation gives CASSLDRGDEKLFF.

V gene TRBV6-5 combines with J gene TRBJ1-6; D gene uncertain. This CDR3 region has 12 residues. The germline V gene encodes CDR1 MNHEY and CDR2 SVGAGI. V lost 6 bases, J lost 5 bases, and 5 bases lay in between. CDR3 coding DNA: TGTGCCAGCAGAGAGAATAATTCACCCCTCCACTTT. Residues: CASRENNSPLHF.

The gene calls are TRBV10-2 and TRBJ1-1; TRBD1 matches at 11 bases. Germline loops: CDR1 WSHSY, CDR2 SAAADI. V trimming: 5 bases; J trimming: 4 bases; junction bases outside the gene matches: 3. The CDR3 extends over 14 amino acids. As DNA, the CDR3 is TGCGCCAGCAGTAGGGACAGGGGGGTCACTGAAGCTTTCTTT. This gives the protein CASSRDRGVTEAFF.

The chain is built from TRBV3-1 (or the pseudogene TRBV3-2) and TRBJ1-1; D is perhaps TRBD1 (5 bases). V lost 0 bases and J lost 8, with 7 bases in between. CDR3 size: 12 residues. Germline V gene lookup returns CDR1 LGHDT and CDR2 YNNKEL (reference sequence). The CDR3 here is CASSQEPGEAFF. The CDR3 coding sequence is TGTGCCAGCAGCCAAGAGCCAGGGGAAGCTTTCTTT.

The CDR3 DNA follows: TGTGCCAGCAGTTACGCAGATCCGAGGGATGAGCAGTTCTTC. Encoded protein: CASSYADPRDEQFF. V usage is TRBV6-2 or TRBV6-3 and J usage is TRBJ2-1, with a weak D call TRBD2 (5 bases). V lost 2 bases to trimming and J lost 8 bases, with 13 bases between them. CDR3 length: 14 amino acids. The germline CDR1 and CDR2 sequences are MNHEY and SVGEGT.

The chain carries TRBV6-1 and TRBJ2-7; unclear D gene. The germline V gene encodes CDR1 MNHNS and CDR2 SASEGT. This CDR3 is 15 amino acids long. V was clipped by 3 bases and J by 1 base, with 13 bases between them. The CDR3 is CASSDVTRVSYEQYF. For the CDR3, the DNA is TGTGCCAGCAGTGACGTAACTCGGGTTTCCTACGAGCAGTACTTC.

This chain uses TRBV5-4 with TRBJ2-5, with D possibly being TRBD1 (5 bases). Germline V CDR1 and CDR2: SGHNT, YYREEE (reference sequence). V was trimmed by 2 bases and J by 4 bases, leaving 9 bases between them. The CDR3 is made up of 13 amino acids. The CDR3 sequence: CASSLAGLETQYF. CDR3 coding DNA: TGTGCCAGCAGCTTAGCAGGGCTAGAGACCCAGTACTTC.

The chain is built from TRBV3-1 (or the pseudogene TRBV3-2) and TRBJ1-2, with TRBD1 identical over 7 bases. Trimming took 6 bases from V and 5 from J; bases not matched to a gene: 12. CDR1 and CDR2 (germline): LGHDT, YNNKEL (reference sequence). The CDR3 totals 15 residues. The CDR3 reads CASRNSGQRFYGYTF. The CDR3, as DNA: TGTGCCAGCAGGAATTCGGGACAGAGATTTTATGGCTACACCTTC.

This chain uses TRBV9 with TRBJ2-1, with 11 bases lining up with TRBD2. Germline CDR1 SGDLS, CDR2 YYNGEE. The CDR3 length is 15 residues. Losses at the gene ends were 3 bases for V and 7 bases for J; bases not matched to a gene: 6. In nucleotides, the CDR3 is TGTGCCAGCAGCGGCCGACTAGCGGGGCATAATGAGCAGTTCTTC. As protein: CASSGRLAGHNEQFF.

This clone has more than one count but fewer than ten. The chain combines TRBV9 with TRBJ2-2; 8 bases align to TRBD1. V was pared by 0 bases and J by 4 bases, with 5 bases of the junction left unmatched. Germline CDR1 SGDLS, CDR2 YYNGEE. The CDR3 runs to 16 residues. CDR3 sequence: CASSVVQGAFTGELFF. For the CDR3, the DNA is TGTGCCAGCAGCGTAGTGCAGGGGGCTTTCACCGGGGAGCTGTTTTTT.

The chain links TRBV9 to TRBJ1-3; 7 bases are shared with TRBD1. The germline gives CDR1 SGDLS, CDR2 YYNGEE. J gave up 4 bases and V 4 bases, and 8 bases lay outside the gene matches. This CDR3 comprises 15 residues. The CDR3 region is CASSTPTGRGNTIYF. CDR3 bases: TGTGCCAGCAGCACCCCGACAGGGAGGGGAAACACCATATATTTT.

J is TRBJ1-1 and V is TRBV5-4; weak D call: TRBD1 (6 bases). The CDR3 sequence is 15 residues long. Trimming left V 4 bases short and J 4 bases short, with 17 bases between. Germline CDR1 and CDR2: SGHNT and YYREEE (reference sequence). CDR3 protein: CASSPKGGLGTEAFF. The CDR3 DNA reads as TGTGCCAGCAGCCCGAAGGGGGGGCTGGGCACTGAAGCTTTCTTT.

This rearrangement joins TRBV6-5 to TRBJ1-6; D may be TRBD1 (6 bases). Trimming left V 2 bases short and J 6 bases short, with 14 bases between. Germline assignment: CDR1 MNHEY and CDR2 SVGAGI. This CDR3 spans 16 amino acids. CDR3 DNA: TGTGCCAGCAGTTACGTGGCGGACAGAGCTAATTCACCCCTCCACTTT. Translating it yields CASSYVADRANSPLHF.

This clone was observed a handful of times. The rearrangement joins TRBV2 to TRBJ1-5; D remains unclear. V lost 7 bases and J lost 0, with 7 bases in between. This CDR3 is built from 13 residues. Germline CDR1 and CDR2: SNHLY and FYNNEI. CDR3 nucleotides: TGTGCCAGCAATACAGATAGCAATCAGCCCCAGCATTTT. Amino acids: CASNTDSNQPQHF.

With regard to this clone: Other DNA sequences in this specimen translate into the identical CDR3. The chain recombines TRBV6-4 with TRBJ2-1; 10 nucleotides match TRBD1. Germline assignment: CDR1 MRHNA and CDR2 SNTAGT. After removal of 0 bases from V and 5 bases from J, the junction contained 1 base not matched to a gene. This CDR3 contains 15 residues. This CDR3 is CASSDSGQGNNEQFF. The CDR3 DNA reads TGTGCCAGCAGTGACTCGGGACAGGGGAACAATGAGCAGTTCTTC.

The chain joins TRBV7-2 to TRBJ2-5; D is unclear. Per the germline V gene, CDR1 is SGHTA and CDR2 is FQGNSA. This CDR3 region has 14 residues. The ends were cut back, 2 bases at V and 4 bases at J, with 11 bases in the middle. The CDR3 loop reads CASSLSRSPETQYF. CDR3 coding DNA: TGTGCCAGCAGCTTAAGTCGTAGCCCAGAGACCCAGTACTTC. Full variable domain (missing parts from reference TRBV7-2 and TRBJ2-5): GAGVSQSPSNKVTEKGKDVELRCDPISGHTALYWYRQSLGQGLEFLIYFQGNSAPDKSGLPSDRFSAERTGGSVSTLTIQRTQQEDSAVYLCASSLSRSPETQYFGPGTRLLVL.

The chain combines TRBV5-1 with TRBJ1-5; D unresolved. V dropped 7 bases and J dropped 6 bases, with 17 bases sitting between them. Germline V gene sequence: CDR1 SGHRS, CDR2 YFSETQ. The CDR3 runs 14 residues. The CDR3, as DNA: TGCGCCAGCGCGGGTGTAGTAGGAGGTCAGCCCCAGCATTTT. Translation: CASAGVVGGQPQHF.

This chain links TRBV7-3 with TRBJ2-1, with D perhaps matching TRBD2 (6 bases). Between the trimmed V and J ends, which lost 8 bases and 9 bases, there was a span of 17 bases. The CDR3 spans 13 residues. Germline CDR1 reads SGHTA; CDR2 reads FQGTGA. The CDR3 DNA reads as TGTGCCAGCCCCGGGCTAGCGAAGGCTGAGCAGTTCTTC. This gives the protein CASPGLAKAEQFF.